The 26 T cell receptor beta chains presented below share a single source sample, sequenced in a study of blood T cell repertoires in COVID-19 (dated by TCRdb to 2020 to 2021). Libraries were built with the immunoSEQ multiplex PCR assay. TCRdb obtained this table from immuneACCESS and retained in-frame rearrangements with V and J assigned. These tables miss some clones; where compared with another copy, unresolved V genes account for less than half of the shortfall, and the remainder is unexplained. The sample data list about 99,000 clones, and around 74% of these were observed just once. 15% to 20% of the sample lies in the top ten. The specimen was peripheral blood. These receptors all come from a woman of 80 years or more with active or convalescent COVID-19.

The V and J genes are TRBV28 and TRBJ2-5; a possible D gene is TRBD1 (6 bases). The CDR3 contains 14 residues. Trimming pared 5 bases from V and 9 bases from J, leaving 19 bases between. CDR1 MDHEN and CDR2 SYDVKM come from the germline V gene. The CDR3, as DNA: TGTGCCAGCAGTCCGAACAGGGTCTTGGGGGCCCAGTACTTC. Translation gives CASSPNRVLGAQYF.

This sequence joins TRBV7-9 and TRBJ1-4; D ambiguous. CDR1 is SEHNR and CDR2 is FQNEAQ in the germline V gene (reference sequence). Trimming left V 2 bases short and J 0 bases short, with 4 bases between. This CDR3 comprises 14 residues. The CDR3 sequence is CASSLQSTNEKLFF. The CDR3 nucleotides are TGTGCCAGCAGCTTACAGTCAACTAATGAAAAACTGTTTTTT.

This clone appeared once. The rearrangement links TRBV4-3 to TRBJ2-1; a possible D gene is TRBD2 (6 bases). The CDR3 has 16 amino acids. V lost 0 bases, J lost 2 bases, and 11 bases lay in between. The V gene's germline CDR1 is LGHNA and CDR2 YSLEER. The CDR3 nucleotides read TGCGCCAGCAGCCAAGATCTCGGGGGTACCTACAATGAGCAGTTCTTC. Encoded protein: CASSQDLGGTYNEQFF.

This chain connects TRBV19 to TRBJ2-1; 10 bases match TRBD2. Germline values: CDR1 LNHDA, CDR2 SQIVND (reference sequence). Germline trimming cut 7 bases from V and 4 bases from J; bases unmatched to any gene: 4. The CDR3 is 14 amino acids. CDR3 loop: CASNLAGEYNEQFF. The CDR3 bases are TGTGCCAGTAACCTAGCGGGAGAGTACAATGAGCAGTTCTTC. Full variable domain (missing parts from reference TRBV19 and TRBJ2-1): DGGITQSPKYLFRKEGQNVTLSCEQNLNHDAMYWYRQDPGQGLRLIYYSQIVNDFQKGDIAEGYSVSREKKESFPLTVTSAQKNPTAFYLCASNLAGEYNEQFFGPGTRLTVL.

V usage is TRBV2 and J usage is TRBJ2-7, with 14 nucleotides matching TRBD2. Losses at the gene ends were 5 bases for V and 2 bases for J; bases not matched to a gene: 2. Germline V CDR1 and CDR2: SNHLY, FYNNEI. This CDR3 region has 15 residues. For the CDR3, the DNA is TGTGCCAGCAGTTCGGGACTAGCGGGAGCCTACGAGCAGTACTTC. Encoded protein: CASSSGLAGAYEQYF. The full variable domain, its missing parts supplied by reference TRBV2 and TRBJ2-7, is EPEVTQTPSHQVTQMGQEVILRCVPISNHLYFYWYRQILGQKVEFLVSFYNNEISEKSEIFDDQFSVERPDGSNFTLKIRSTKLEDSAMYFCASSSGLAGAYEQYFGPGTRLTVT.

This chain links TRBV29-1 with TRBJ2-1, with D perhaps TRBD2 (5 bases). The CDR3 contains 12 residues. The germline V gene has CDR1 SQVTM and CDR2 ANQGSEA. The V gene lost 5 bases and the J gene lost 11 bases, with 16 bases spanning the gap. The chain's CDR3 is CSVNSRTGKQFF. The CDR3 region has the DNA TGCAGCGTTAATTCTCGGACGGGGAAGCAGTTCTTC.

This chain uses TRBV27 with TRBJ1-4; 8 bases match TRBD1. V lost 8 bases to trimming and J lost 10 bases; unmatched junction nucleotides: 9. The germline V gene has CDR1 MNHEY and CDR2 SMNVEV (reference sequence). This CDR3 has 13 amino acids. The CDR3 DNA is TGTGCCAGCCGGCAGGGGGCGAGTTTAAAACTGTTTTTT. This gives the protein CASRQGASLKLFF.

V gene TRBV28 combines with J gene TRBJ2-7; 7 positions match TRBD1. The CDR3 has 15 residues. CDR1 MDHEN and CDR2 SYDVKM come from the germline V gene. V lost 1 base, J lost 2 bases, and 5 bases stayed unmatched. Here the CDR3 DNA reads TGTGCCAGCAGTTTATCACAGGGGAACACCTACGAGCAGTACTTC. This translates into CASSLSQGNTYEQYF. The full variable domain, in which reference TRBV28 and TRBJ2-7 provide the parts outside the CDR3, is DVKVTQSSRYLVKRTGEKVFLECVQDMDHENMFWYRQDPGLGLRLIYFSYDVKMKEKGDIPEGYSVSREKKERFSLILESASTNQTSMYLCASSLSQGNTYEQYFGPGTRLTVT.

The chain has TRBV15 and TRBJ2-7; a possible D gene is TRBD1 (6 bases). Trimming removed 3 bases from V and 3 bases from J, with 15 bases in between. CDR3 size: 15 residues. CDR1 is LNHNV and CDR2 is YYDKDF in the germline V gene (reference sequence). CDR3 loop: CATSSKGDARYEQYF. The CDR3 DNA reads TGTGCCACCAGCAGTAAGGGGGATGCTCGCTACGAGCAGTACTTC.

CDR3 coding DNA: TGTGCCTCCTTGCCCGGGGGAGACACCGGGGAGCTGTTTTTT. Translating it yields CASLPGGDTGELFF. This rearrangement joins TRBV5-6 to TRBJ2-2, with D possibly being TRBD2 (6 bases). This CDR3 has 14 amino acids. Germline CDR1 reads SGHDT; CDR2 reads YYEEEE. Trimming shortened V by 10 bases and J by 3 bases, and 16 bases separated the two germline ends.

The chain couples TRBV15 to TRBJ2-6; possibly TRBD1 for D (6 bases). CDR3 length: 15 amino acids. V was trimmed by 5 bases and J by 1 base, leaving 9 bases between them. Per the germline V gene, CDR1 is LNHNV and CDR2 is YYDKDF (reference sequence). CDR3 amino acids: CATSLTGSGANVLTF. The CDR3, as DNA: TGTGCCACCAGCTTAACAGGGTCTGGGGCCAACGTCCTGACTTTC.

This clone has only a few counts. CDR3 in amino acids: CASSSPGYGYTF. CDR3 bases: TGTGCCAGCAGCTCCCCGGGCTATGGCTACACCTTC. This chain uses TRBV7-9 with TRBJ1-2; D unresolved. With 4 bases removed from V and 4 bases from J, the gap between germline ends came to 7 bases. Germline CDR1 and CDR2: SEHNR and FQNEAQ (reference sequence). The CDR3 extends over 12 amino acids.

DNA of the CDR3: TGTGCCAGCACCCCAGGAGCGGAATCCTACAATGAGCAGTTCTTC. This encodes CASTPGAESYNEQFF. The gene calls are TRBV2 and TRBJ2-1, with a tentative D call TRBD2 (5 bases). Germline CDR1 is SNHLY and CDR2 is FYNNEI. The CDR3 has 15 residues. V gave up 7 bases and J gave up 1 base, with 14 bases separating them.

V is TRBV10-3 and J is TRBJ2-7; D may be TRBD1 (6 bases). CDR3 length: 13 amino acids. CDR1 and CDR2 (germline): ENHRY, SYGVKD. V was pared by 2 bases and J by 7 bases, with 12 bases between. The CDR3 protein is CAISEGRGGEQYF. CDR3 DNA sequence: TGTGCCATCAGTGAGGGCAGGGGTGGTGAGCAGTACTTC.

The chain employs TRBV6-2 or TRBV6-3 and TRBJ2-5; tentative D call: TRBD1 (5 bases). Germline CDR1 is MNHEY and CDR2 is SVGEGT. V dropped 5 bases and J dropped 3 bases, with 7 bases sitting between them. The CDR3 extends over 12 amino acids. CDR3 coding DNA: TGTGCCAGCAGTCCAGGGAAAGAGACCCAGTACTTC. Protein product: CASSPGKETQYF.

This clone was detected only once. The rearrangement joins TRBV12-3 or TRBV12-4 to TRBJ2-5; no clear D. V was cut by 1 base and J by 2 bases, with 5 bases left in between. This CDR3 region has 13 residues. The CDR3 here is CASSLGSQETQYF. CDR3 in DNA: TGTGCCAGCAGTTTAGGCAGTCAAGAGACCCAGTACTTC.

The V gene is TRBV6-2 or TRBV6-3, the J gene TRBJ2-2; the match to TRBD2 covers 9 bases. The CDR3 length is 15 residues. Losses at the gene ends were 2 bases for V and 8 bases for J; bases not matched to a gene: 6. In germline, CDR1 is MNHEY, CDR2 SVGEGT. The CDR3 region is CASSYRLAVVGELFF. The CDR3 coding sequence is TGTGCCAGCAGTTACCGACTAGCGGTCGTGGGGGAGCTGTTTTTT.

DNA of the CDR3: TGTGCCAGCAGTCAATCCGGGATTCCGGGGTCCGAGCAGTACTTC. Translation gives CASSQSGIPGSEQYF. The V and J genes are TRBV6-5 and TRBJ2-7; perhaps TRBD2 as D (5 bases). Germline V gene lookup returns CDR1 MNHEY and CDR2 SVGAGI. The V and J ends lost 5 bases and 6 bases respectively, with 20 bases between them. This CDR3 comprises 15 residues.

The chain recombines TRBV7-6 with TRBJ2-7, with 10 bases lining up with TRBD2. Germline CDR1 is SGHVS and CDR2 is FNYEAQ. After removal of 5 bases from V and 4 bases from J, the junction contained 8 bases not matched to a gene. The CDR3 length is 15 residues. As DNA, the CDR3 is TGTGCCAGCAGCCAGAGCGGGAGGGCCCCGTACGAGCAGTACTTC. It encodes CASSQSGRAPYEQYF.

V is TRBV18 and J is TRBJ2-1; TRBD1 is a possible D gene (6 bases). Germline V CDR1 and CDR2: KGHSH, LQKENI. Trimming shortened V by 1 base and J by 2 bases, and 9 bases separated the two germline ends. The CDR3 has 15 amino acids. DNA for the CDR3: TGTGCCAGCTCACCACAGGGGGAGCCCTACAATGAGCAGTTCTTC. It translates to CASSPQGEPYNEQFF. Using reference TRBV18 and TRBJ2-1 for the parts outside the CDR3, the full variable domain is NAGVMQNPRHLVRRRGQEARLRCSPMKGHSHVYWYRQLPEEGLKFMVYLQKENIIDESGMPKERFSAEFPKEGPSILRIQQVVRGDSAAYFCASSPQGEPYNEQFFGPGTRLTVL.

This rearrangement joins TRBV7-2 to TRBJ2-7, with 7 bases lining up with TRBD2. J gave up 3 bases and V 5 bases, and 1 base lay outside the gene matches. CDR1 is SGHTA and CDR2 is FQGNSA in the germline V gene. The CDR3 has 12 amino acids. CDR3 nucleotide sequence: TGTGCCAGCAGCGGCGGGGGCTACGAGCAGTACTTC. Its translation is CASSGGGYEQYF.

V and J are TRBV14 and TRBJ2-2; TRBD2 aligns across 11 bases. Germline CDR1 and CDR2: SGHDN and FVKESK. The CDR3 runs to 16 residues. Trimming removed 3 bases from V and 0 bases from J; junction bases left unmatched: 0. This chain's CDR3 is CASSQTSGANTGELFF. The CDR3, as DNA: TGTGCCAGCAGCCAGACTAGCGGGGCGAACACCGGGGAGCTGTTTTTT.

This chain uses TRBV18 with TRBJ1-1; D not resolved. V dropped 5 bases and J dropped 6 bases, with 16 bases sitting between them. This CDR3 region has 14 residues. Germline assignment: CDR1 KGHSH and CDR2 LQKENI. The CDR3 loop reads CASSIGIVGPEAFF. The CDR3 region has the DNA TGTGCCAGCTCAATCGGGATTGTAGGACCTGAAGCTTTCTTT.

This chain uses TRBV7-9 with TRBJ1-1; D not certain. The germline gives CDR1 SEHNR, CDR2 FQNEAQ (reference sequence). The CDR3 totals 13 residues. The germline V and J ends were trimmed by 3 bases and 3 bases, with 8 bases remaining between them. The CDR3 bases are TGTGCCAGCAGCTTTAGAGAGGACACTGAAGCTTTCTTT. Protein sequence: CASSFREDTEAFF.

In its sample, this clone was seen once. This chain joins TRBV7-2 and TRBJ2-3; 10 bases match TRBD1. The CDR3 covers 16 residues. V shed 1 base and J 4 bases; nucleotides not matched to a gene: 5. CDR1 and CDR2 from the germline V gene are SGHTA and FQGNSA. CDR3: CASSLVGTGEADTQYF. The DNA of the CDR3 is TGTGCCAGCAGCTTAGTCGGGACAGGGGAGGCAGATACGCAGTATTTT.

This clone was observed once. The chain is built from TRBV25-1 and TRBJ2-5; tentative D call: TRBD2 (5 bases). Germline V lookup: CDR1 MGHDK, CDR2 SYGVNS. V was clipped by 1 base and J by 3 bases, with 15 bases between them. This CDR3 is built from 16 residues. The DNA for the CDR3 is TGTGCCAGCAGTGAATCGGGCCGGACTCGTAAAGAGACCCAGTACTTC. It translates to CASSESGRTRKETQYF.